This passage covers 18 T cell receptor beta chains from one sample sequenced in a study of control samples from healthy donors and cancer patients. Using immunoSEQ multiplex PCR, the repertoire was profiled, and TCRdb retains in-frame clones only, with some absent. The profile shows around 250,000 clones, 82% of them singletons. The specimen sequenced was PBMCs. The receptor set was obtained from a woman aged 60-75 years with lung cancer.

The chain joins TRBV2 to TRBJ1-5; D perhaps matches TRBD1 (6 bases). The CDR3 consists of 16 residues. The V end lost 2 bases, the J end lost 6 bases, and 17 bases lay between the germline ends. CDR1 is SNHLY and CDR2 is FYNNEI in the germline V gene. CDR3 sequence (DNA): TGTGCCAGCAGTGAACGTACAAAGGGGGGCGGTCAGCCCCAGCATTTT. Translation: CASSERTKGGGQPQHF.

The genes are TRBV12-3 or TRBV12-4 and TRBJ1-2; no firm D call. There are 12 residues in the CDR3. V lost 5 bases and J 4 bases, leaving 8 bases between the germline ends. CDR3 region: CASSTIVYGYTF. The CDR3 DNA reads TGTGCCAGCAGTACCATAGTCTATGGCTACACCTTC.

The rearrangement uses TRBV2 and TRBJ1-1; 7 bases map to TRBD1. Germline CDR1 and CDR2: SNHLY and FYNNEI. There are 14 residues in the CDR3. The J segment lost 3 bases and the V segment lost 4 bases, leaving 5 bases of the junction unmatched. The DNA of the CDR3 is TGTGCCAGCAGTGCGACAGGGAGGGACACTGAAGCTTTCTTT. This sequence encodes CASSATGRDTEAFF. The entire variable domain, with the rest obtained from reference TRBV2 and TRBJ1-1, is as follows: EPEVTQTPSHQVTQMGQEVILRCVPISNHLYFYWYRQILGQKVEFLVSFYNNEISEKSEIFDDQFSVERPDGSNFTLKIRSTKLEDSAMYFCASSATGRDTEAFFGQGTRLTVV.

CDR3 bases: TGTGCCAGCAGCTCCGTCCAGGGGTTCGGAAACACCATATATTTT. This sequence encodes CASSSVQGFGNTIYF. The V call is TRBV5-4, the J call TRBJ1-3; D may be TRBD1 (6 bases). Germline CDR1 reads SGHNT; CDR2 reads YYREEE (reference sequence). V was pared by 3 bases and J by 4 bases, with 14 bases between. This CDR3 is built from 15 residues.

The CDR3 is CASSLGLQETQYF. CDR3 DNA sequence: TGCGCCAGCAGCTTGGGACTTCAAGAGACCCAGTACTTC. This sequence joins TRBV5-1 and TRBJ2-5; D not certain. There are 13 residues in the CDR3. V lost 0 bases to trimming and J lost 2 bases, with 5 bases between them. In germline, CDR1 is SGHRS, CDR2 YFSETQ. The full variable domain, completed using reference TRBV5-1 and TRBJ2-5, is KAGVTQTPRYLIKTRGQQVTLSCSPISGHRSVSWYQQTPGQGLQFLFEYFSETQRNKGNFPGRFSGRQFSNSRSEMNVSTLELGDSALYLCASSLGLQETQYFGPGTRLLVL.

CDR3 region: CASSDRDSLHF. The DNA of the CDR3 is TGTGCCAGCAGTGACCGGGACTCCCTCCACTTT. The chain uses TRBV2 and TRBJ1-6, with D possibly matching TRBD1 (5 bases). This CDR3 comprises 11 residues. Germline CDR1 reads SNHLY; CDR2 reads FYNNEI. With 3 bases removed from V and 14 bases from J, the gap between germline ends came to 8 bases.

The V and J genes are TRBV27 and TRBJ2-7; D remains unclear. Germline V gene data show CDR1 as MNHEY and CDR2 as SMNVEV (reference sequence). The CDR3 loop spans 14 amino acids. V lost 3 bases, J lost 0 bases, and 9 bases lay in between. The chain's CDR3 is CASSLSRDSYEQYF. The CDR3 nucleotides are TGTGCCAGCAGTTTGTCTAGGGACTCCTACGAGCAGTACTTC.

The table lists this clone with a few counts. The CDR3 is CASNGPNQPQHF. The CDR3 DNA is TGTGCCAGCAACGGGCCCAATCAGCCCCAGCATTTT. This chain uses TRBV2 with TRBJ1-5; no clear D. CDR3 length: 12 residues. Germline CDR1 SNHLY, CDR2 FYNNEI. V shed 7 bases and J shed 3 bases, with 7 bases lying between them.

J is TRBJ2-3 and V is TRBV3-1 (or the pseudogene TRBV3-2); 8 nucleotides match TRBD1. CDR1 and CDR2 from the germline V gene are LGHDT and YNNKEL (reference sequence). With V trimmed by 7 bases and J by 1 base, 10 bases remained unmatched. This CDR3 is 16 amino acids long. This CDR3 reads CASTSGGLMGTDTQYF. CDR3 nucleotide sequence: TGTGCCAGCACTTCAGGGGGCCTGATGGGCACAGATACGCAGTATTTT.

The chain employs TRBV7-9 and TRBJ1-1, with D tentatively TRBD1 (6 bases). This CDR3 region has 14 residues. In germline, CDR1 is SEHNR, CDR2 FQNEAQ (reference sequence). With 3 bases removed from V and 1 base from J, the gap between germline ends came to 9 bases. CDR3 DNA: TGTGCCAGCAGCTTGGGACATTCGAACACTGAAGCTTTCTTT. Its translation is CASSLGHSNTEAFF.

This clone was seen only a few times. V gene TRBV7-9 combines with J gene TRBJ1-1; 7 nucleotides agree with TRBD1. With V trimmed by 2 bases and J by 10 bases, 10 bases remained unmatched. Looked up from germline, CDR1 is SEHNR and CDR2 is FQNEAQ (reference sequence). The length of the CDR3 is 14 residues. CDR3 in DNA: TGTGCCAGCAGCTTAAGTAGGGGGCGGGGTGGAGCTTTCTTT. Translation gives CASSLSRGRGGAFF.

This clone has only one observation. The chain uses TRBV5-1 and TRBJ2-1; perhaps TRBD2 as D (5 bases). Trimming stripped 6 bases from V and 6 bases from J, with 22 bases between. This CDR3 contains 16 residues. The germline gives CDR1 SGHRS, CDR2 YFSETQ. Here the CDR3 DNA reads TGCGCCAGCAAGGTTCGGCTAGCTTCGGGCCTCAATGAGCAGTTCTTC. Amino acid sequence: CASKVRLASGLNEQFF.

CDR3: CASSSFRQSNEQFF. CDR3 in DNA: TGTGCCAGCAGTTCTTTCAGACAGTCCAATGAGCAGTTCTTC. The chain has TRBV27 and TRBJ2-1, with a weak D call TRBD1 (5 bases). The CDR3 is 14 amino acids. Germline V gene lookup returns CDR1 MNHEY and CDR2 SMNVEV (reference sequence). V was shortened by 4 bases and J by 6 bases, with 13 bases between the two germline ends.

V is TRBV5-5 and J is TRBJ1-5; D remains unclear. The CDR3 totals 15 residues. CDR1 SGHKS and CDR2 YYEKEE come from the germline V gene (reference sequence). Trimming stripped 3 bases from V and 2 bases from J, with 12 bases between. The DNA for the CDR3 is TGTGCCAGCAGCTCACTACCCTGGGGCAATCAGCCCCAGCATTTT. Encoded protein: CASSSLPWGNQPQHF.

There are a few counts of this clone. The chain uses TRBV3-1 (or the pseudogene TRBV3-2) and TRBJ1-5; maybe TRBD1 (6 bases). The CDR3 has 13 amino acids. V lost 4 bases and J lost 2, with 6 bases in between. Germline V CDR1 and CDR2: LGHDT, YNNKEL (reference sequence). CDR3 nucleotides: TGTGCCAGCAGCCCAGGGGGCAATCAGCCCCAGCATTTT. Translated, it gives CASSPGGNQPQHF.

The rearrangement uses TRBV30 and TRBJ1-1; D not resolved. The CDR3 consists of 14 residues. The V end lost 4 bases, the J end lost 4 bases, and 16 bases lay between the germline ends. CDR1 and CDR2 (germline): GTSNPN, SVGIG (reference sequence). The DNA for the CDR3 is TGTGCCTGGAAACTGGTAACCGGGCTCACTGAAGCTTTCTTT. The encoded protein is CAWKLVTGLTEAFF.

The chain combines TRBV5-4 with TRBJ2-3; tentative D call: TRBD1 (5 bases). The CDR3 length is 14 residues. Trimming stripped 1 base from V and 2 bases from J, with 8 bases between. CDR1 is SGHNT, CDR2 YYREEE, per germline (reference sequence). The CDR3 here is CASSLRGATDTQYF. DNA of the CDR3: TGTGCCAGCAGCTTGAGGGGCGCCACAGATACGCAGTATTTT.

Here the CDR3 DNA reads TGTGCCAGCAGCAAGCAACAGGGCTACGGGGAGCTGTTTTTT. It encodes CASSKQQGYGELFF. The rearrangement uses TRBV21-1 and TRBJ2-2; TRBD1 is the table's D call, not checked against the DNA. TRBV21-1 is classified as a pseudogene. CDR3 length: 14 residues.